The 7 T cell receptor beta chains below come from one sample, sequenced in a study of OX40 agonist ivuxolimab in advanced cancers. The table came from immunoSEQ multiplex PCR; TCRdb's copy has only in-frame clones and leaves some out. The sample includes about 49,000 clones, about 88% of them seen just once. Here the sequenced sample was CD4+ or CD8+ T cells sorted from blood, taken in a trial of the OX40 agonist ivuxolimab. These receptors all come from an adult with an advanced solid tumor such as melanoma, head and neck, liver or kidney cancer.

The CDR3, as DNA: TGTGCCAGCAGCAACCATAGGGAGGGGACTAGCGGGAGTCCATTCTCCTACGAGCAGTACTTC. Translated, it gives CASSNHREGTSGSPFSYEQYF. The chain couples TRBV21-1 to TRBJ2-7; the D segment call TRBD2 is taken from the table without a DNA check. TRBV21-1 is flagged as a pseudogene. This CDR3 has 21 residues.

There are a few counts of this clone. The rearrangement links TRBV7-8 to TRBJ2-7; D gene uncertain. The CDR3 totals 13 residues. Germline CDR1 is SGHVS and CDR2 is FQNEAQ. With 5 bases removed from V and 2 bases from J, the gap between germline ends came to 10 bases. The CDR3 sequence: CASSLTRAYEQYF. The CDR3 bases are TGTGCCAGCAGCCTCACCCGGGCCTACGAGCAGTACTTC.

The chain links TRBV6-5 to TRBJ2-1; 9 bases agree with TRBD2. The germline V gene encodes CDR1 MNHEY and CDR2 SVGAGI. The CDR3 spans 13 residues. V trimming: 5 bases; J trimming: 9 bases; junction bases outside the gene matches: 5. CDR3 DNA: TGTGCCAGCAGTCAGCGGGAGGCAGGTGAGCAGTTCTTC. It codes for CASSQREAGEQFF.

This chain connects TRBV19 to TRBJ1-2, with no clear D. Trimming took 7 bases from V and 4 from J, leaving 16 bases between them. From germline, CDR1 is LNHDA and CDR2 SQIVND (reference sequence). The CDR3 covers 14 residues. As DNA, the CDR3 is TGTGCCAGTACGAATGACAAGCACGGCTATGGCTACACCTTC. Protein: CASTNDKHGYGYTF.

Only one count was recorded for this clone. V and J are TRBV5-4 and TRBJ1-1, with D unclear. In germline, CDR1 is SGHNT, CDR2 YYREEE (reference sequence). The CDR3 consists of 16 residues. V lost 3 bases, J lost 1 base, and 16 bases lay in between. CDR3 sequence: CASSSNPYTQNTEAFF. The CDR3 bases are TGTGCCAGCAGCTCGAACCCTTATACACAGAACACTGAAGCTTTCTTT. The full variable domain, its missing parts supplied by reference TRBV5-4 and TRBJ1-1, is ETGVTQSPTHLIKTRGQQVTLRCSSQSGHNTVSWYQQALGQGPQFIFQYYREEENGRGNFPPRFSGLQFPNYSSELNVNALELDDSALYLCASSSNPYTQNTEAFFGQGTRLTVV.

V gene TRBV21-1 combines with J gene TRBJ1-4; TRBD1 is the table's D call, not checked against the DNA. TRBV21-1 is a known pseudogene. This CDR3 spans 17 amino acids. The CDR3 DNA reads as TGTGCCAGCAGCAAATGGGTCCGGGACAGCGCTAATGAAAAACTGTTTTTT. Translation: CASSKWVRDSANEKLFF.

J is TRBJ2-7 and V is TRBV7-8; D gene unclear. The V end was cut by 5 bases, the J end by 3 bases, with 11 bases between. CDR3 length equals 13 residues. Germline V gene data show CDR1 as SGHVS and CDR2 as FQNEAQ. CDR3 protein: CASSRPIHYEQYF. In DNA form, the CDR3 reads TGTGCCAGCAGCCGTCCAATCCACTACGAGCAGTACTTC.